The clone carrying this T cell receptor (beta chain) was seen a single time. The antigen is unknown. The CDR3 loop spans 13 amino acids. Vbeta (60) and Jbeta (13) primers were used in the PCR. Some clones are missing from TCRdb's copy, which holds only in-frame ones; the method was immunoSEQ multiplex PCR. The table has some 120,000 clones, roughly 83% seen once. This entry belongs to a study of cytomegalovirus exposure and HLA in healthy donors. Study findings and constraints: Cytomegalovirus association was listed for 150 or so TCR beta chains. A missense variant in DCLRE1C was later tied to TCR beta V- and J-gene trimming. Relative to the approximately 680-donor mean, N-insertions were reportedly fewer in an Asian-associated ancestry cluster in a later analysis. Accounts indicate the classifier identified cytomegalovirus status with strong specificity and sensitivity.

Input material: PBMCs. The sequence was obtained from a young man in good health and CMV-seropositive. The V call is TRBV21-1, the J call TRBJ1-1; the table's D call of TRBD1 was not tested on the DNA. TRBV21-1 is described as a pseudogene. The CDR3 coding sequence is TGTGCCAGCCGACAGGTACCGAACACTGAAGCTTTCTTT. The encoded protein is CASRQVPNTEAFF.